The 25 T cell receptor beta chains below come from one sample, sequenced in a study of cytomegalovirus exposure and HLA in healthy donors. The PCR made use of 60 Vbeta and 13 Jbeta primers. Data came from immunoSEQ multiplex PCR; TCRdb stores just in-frame clones and leaves some out. The profile shows some 200,000 clones, approximately 85% of them singletons. The source material was PBMCs. These receptors originate from a girl between 5 and 17 years old in good health and CMV-seropositive.

The V and J genes are TRBV7-9 and TRBJ2-1; TRBD2 agrees at 15 bases. Unmatched junction bases numbered 6, after V lost 0 bases and J lost 3 bases. The CDR3 runs 19 residues. Germline values: CDR1 SEHNR, CDR2 FQNEAQ (reference sequence). The CDR3 spells CASSLARTSGGARYNEQFF. The DNA for the CDR3 is TGTGCCAGCAGCTTAGCTCGGACTAGCGGGGGGGCCCGCTACAATGAGCAGTTCTTC.

The J gene is TRBJ1-2, the V gene TRBV5-1; 7 bases line up with TRBD1. J was trimmed by 3 bases and V by 2 bases; bases with no gene match: 1. The CDR3 has 13 amino acids. Per germline, CDR1 SGHRS and CDR2 YFSETQ. In DNA form, the CDR3 reads TGCGCCAGCAGCTTTGACAGGGACTATGGCTACACCTTC. Protein sequence: CASSFDRDYGYTF. The whole variable domain, filled in from reference TRBV5-1 and TRBJ1-2, reads KAGVTQTPRYLIKTRGQQVTLSCSPISGHRSVSWYQQTPGQGLQFLFEYFSETQRNKGNFPGRFSGRQFSNSRSEMNVSTLELGDSALYLCASSFDRDYGYTFGSGTRLTVV.

The genes are TRBV29-1 and TRBJ1-1, with 8 bases identical to TRBD1. Trimming removed 6 bases from V and 1 base from J; junction bases left unmatched: 7. The germline V gene has CDR1 SQVTM and CDR2 ANQGSEA. The CDR3 length is 14 residues. The CDR3 loop reads CSVRDRSSNTEAFF. DNA for the CDR3: TGCAGCGTAAGGGACAGGAGCTCGAACACTGAAGCTTTCTTT.

This sequence joins TRBV7-2 and TRBJ2-7, with 7 bases identical to TRBD1. The CDR3 runs 16 residues. Germline CDR1 and CDR2: SGHTA and FQGNSA. The trim removed 5 bases at V and 3 bases at J, leaving 13 bases unmatched. The CDR3 coding sequence is TGTGCCAGCAGCGACTACGTGGGACAGACCGACTACGAGCAGTACTTC. Translating gives CASSDYVGQTDYEQYF.

The V gene is TRBV4-1, the J gene TRBJ2-2; no definite D call. V was clipped by 0 bases and J by 1 base, with 9 bases between them. The CDR3 has 16 amino acids. CDR1 and CDR2 from the germline V gene are MGHRA and YSYEKL. CDR3 region: CASSQDFWQNTGELFF. CDR3 DNA sequence: TGCGCCAGCAGCCAAGATTTTTGGCAGAACACCGGGGAGCTGTTTTTT.

The chain joins TRBV5-4 to TRBJ2-5, with 7 bases identical to TRBD2. The V gene end was trimmed by 4 bases and the J gene end by 1 base; junction bases not matched to a gene: 7. The length of the CDR3 is 15 residues. Germline loops: CDR1 SGHNT, CDR2 YYREEE (reference sequence). DNA of the CDR3: TGTGCCAGCAGCCGATCAGGCGGGGGCCAAGAGACCCAGTACTTC. Its protein product is CASSRSGGGQETQYF.

This clone was recorded once. The CDR3 protein is CASSEAGVGGQPQHF. The DNA for the CDR3 is TGCGCCAGCAGCGAAGCGGGGGTTGGTGGGCAGCCCCAGCATTTT. V is TRBV4-1 and J is TRBJ1-5; D is possibly TRBD1 (5 bases). Germline CDR1 MGHRA, CDR2 YSYEKL. V lost 5 bases and J lost 7, with 18 bases in between. The CDR3 contains 15 residues.

This chain links TRBV11-2 with TRBJ2-1, with D perhaps matching TRBD2 (6 bases). Trimming took off 5 bases at V and 14 bases at J, with 13 bases between the two ends. Germline assignment: CDR1 SGHAT and CDR2 FQNNGV. The length of the CDR3 is 11 residues. The DNA of the CDR3 is TGTGCCAGCAGCCTCGGGGGTGGGAAGTTCTTC. Residues: CASSLGGGKFF.

In this sample, this clone turned up a few times. The chain joins TRBV7-9 to TRBJ2-5; 7 positions match TRBD1. Per the germline V gene, CDR1 is SEHNR and CDR2 is FQNEAQ (reference sequence). V trimming: 5 bases; J trimming: 2 bases; junction bases outside the gene matches: 5. There are 14 residues in the CDR3. The CDR3 nucleotides read TGTGCCAGCAGCCCCCGGGACAGACAAGAGACCCAGTACTTC. Translated, it gives CASSPRDRQETQYF. The entire variable domain, with the rest obtained from reference TRBV7-9 and TRBJ2-5, is as follows: DTGVSQNPRHKITKRGQNVTFRCDPISEHNRLYWYRQTLGQGPEFLTYFQNEAQLEKSRLLSDRFSAERPKGSFSTLEIQRTEQGDSAMYLCASSPRDRQETQYFGPGTRLLVL.

V and J are TRBV7-2 and TRBJ2-1, with TRBD2 identical over 12 bases. The CDR3 loop spans 19 amino acids. Germline V gene data show CDR1 as SGHTA and CDR2 as FQGNSA. V gave up 1 base and J gave up 0 bases; unmatched junction bases: 7. The CDR3 DNA reads TGTGCCAGCAGCTTAGGACTAGCGGGGGCCCCAAGCTCCTACAATGAGCAGTTCTTC. Amino acids: CASSLGLAGAPSSYNEQFF.

The rearrangement joins TRBV5-3 to TRBJ1-2, with TRBD1 as a possible D gene (5 bases). TRBV5-3 is reported as an ORF; its role is uncertain. V lost 1 base to trimming and J lost 3 bases, with 10 bases between them. The CDR3 runs to 14 residues. The CDR3 DNA sequence: TGTGCCAGAAGCTTGAGGCCGGGGGACTATGGCTACACCTTC. It translates to CARSLRPGDYGYTF.

The chain carries TRBV7-8 and TRBJ1-1; D is unresolved. Trimming shortened V by 5 bases and J by 3 bases, and 13 bases separated the two germline ends. CDR1 and CDR2 (germline): SGHVS, FQNEAQ. The CDR3 runs to 14 residues. The chain's CDR3 is CASSPTGLDTEAFF. The CDR3 bases are TGTGCCAGCAGCCCGACGGGGTTGGACACTGAAGCTTTCTTT.

The rearrangement links TRBV10-2 to TRBJ2-1, with D perhaps TRBD2 (5 bases). Germline CDR1 WSHSY, CDR2 SAAADI. This CDR3 region has 12 residues. V was shortened by 9 bases and J by 9 bases, with 15 bases between the two germline ends. The CDR3 DNA reads TGCGCCAGTATGCCTAGCAGCGGTGAGCAGTTCTTC. Translating gives CASMPSSGEQFF.

Only a few counts were recorded for this clone. The CDR3 nucleotides read TGTGCCAGCAGTGACACCGCGGGGGGGGATACGCAGTATTTT. It yields the protein CASSDTAGGDTQYF. The genes are TRBV6-4 and TRBJ2-3, with TRBD2 identical over 9 bases. V was pared by 2 bases and J by 6 bases, with 3 bases of the junction left unmatched. CDR3 length equals 14 residues. From germline, CDR1 is MRHNA and CDR2 SNTAGT.

The chain has TRBV11-2 and TRBJ2-5, with D possibly being TRBD1 (6 bases). Germline values: CDR1 SGHAT, CDR2 FQNNGV. The CDR3 length is 13 residues. Deletions cut 5 bases from V and 5 bases from J, with 12 bases between. This CDR3 reads CASSPDRVETQYF. In nucleotides, the CDR3 is TGTGCCAGCAGCCCGGACAGAGTTGAGACCCAGTACTTC.

V is TRBV11-3 and J is TRBJ2-7; a weak D match, TRBD2 (7 bases). Germline CDR1 SGHNT, CDR2 YENEEA. The CDR3 consists of 18 residues. Trimming stripped 5 bases from V and 3 bases from J, with 26 bases between. The chain's CDR3 is CASSRGDRGLGGVYEQYF. The CDR3 DNA sequence: TGTGCCAGCAGCCGGGGGGACCGGGGGCTCGGGGGAGTCTACGAGCAGTACTTC.

This chain uses TRBV29-1 with TRBJ2-3; possible D gene TRBD1, 6 bases. CDR1 and CDR2 from the germline V gene are SQVTM and ANQGSEA. The CDR3 is 13 amino acids. Trimming cost V 7 bases and J 2 bases, with 13 bases left between them. The chain's CDR3 is CSAGGRFTDTQYF. CDR3 DNA sequence: TGCAGCGCTGGGGGCAGATTCACAGATACGCAGTATTTT.

V is TRBV7-6 and J is TRBJ2-1, with D tentatively TRBD1 (5 bases). V was clipped by 1 base and J by 5 bases, with 12 bases between them. Germline V gene sequence: CDR1 SGHVS, CDR2 FNYEAQ. CDR3 length equals 15 residues. The CDR3, as DNA: TGTGCCAGCAGCTTAGTCGACGGCAGGGACAATGAGCAGTTCTTC. Translating gives CASSLVDGRDNEQFF. Complete variable domain (other parts from reference TRBV7-6 and TRBJ2-1): GAGVSQSPRYKVTKRGQDVALRCDPISGHVSLYWYRQALGQGPEFLTYFNYEAQQDKSGLPNDRFSAERPEGSISTLTIQRTEQRDSAMYRCASSLVDGRDNEQFFGPGTRLTVL.

This chain joins TRBV6-6 and TRBJ2-7, with TRBD1 identical over 9 bases. The J segment lost 1 base and the V segment lost 7 bases, leaving 8 bases of the junction unmatched. Germline CDR1 reads MNHNY; CDR2 reads SVGAGI (reference sequence). The CDR3 has 15 residues. The CDR3 DNA reads TGTGCCAGCACTCCCGGGACAGGGCAATCCTACGAGCAGTACTTC. It yields the protein CASTPGTGQSYEQYF.

V gene TRBV19 combines with J gene TRBJ1-5; possible D gene TRBD1, 6 bases. Germline V lookup: CDR1 LNHDA, CDR2 SQIVND (reference sequence). Trimming took off 6 bases at V and 0 bases at J, with 18 bases between the two ends. This CDR3 comprises 17 residues. The CDR3 DNA is TGTGCCAGTAGATCAGAGGGGACAAGCCTTAGCAATCAGCCCCAGCATTTT. It is translated as CASRSEGTSLSNQPQHF.

The chain joins TRBV7-2 to TRBJ2-1; D is possibly TRBD1 (6 bases). V was clipped by 5 bases and J by 4 bases, with 15 bases between them. The CDR3 contains 15 residues. Per the germline V gene, CDR1 is SGHTA and CDR2 is FQGNSA. The CDR3 coding sequence is TGTGCCAGCAGCCGTGGGCAGGGGACGTACAATGAGCAGTTCTTC. Translating gives CASSRGQGTYNEQFF.

The chain has TRBV28 and TRBJ2-6; a weak D match, TRBD2 (5 bases). Germline V lookup: CDR1 MDHEN, CDR2 SYDVKM. With 8 bases removed from V and 0 bases from J, the gap between germline ends came to 8 bases. CDR3 length equals 14 residues. DNA of the CDR3: TGTGCCAGCCACGGGGACTCTGGGGCCAACGTCCTGACTTTC. Protein product: CASHGDSGANVLTF.

This clone turned up a few times. V and J are TRBV7-8 and TRBJ2-7, with TRBD2 identical over 8 bases. The CDR3 spans 17 residues. J lost 5 bases, V lost 5 bases, and 17 bases had no gene match. Germline V gene sequence: CDR1 SGHVS, CDR2 FQNEAQ. CDR3 in amino acids: CASSPQLRGVIFHEQYF. The CDR3, as DNA: TGTGCCAGCAGCCCCCAGTTGCGGGGGGTTATATTCCACGAGCAGTACTTC.

This clone was observed a single time. CDR3 bases: TGCGCCAGCAGCCTAAAACAGGGGTGGCCCGGCTACACCTTC. Amino acid sequence: CASSLKQGWPGYTF. The chain joins TRBV4-1 to TRBJ1-2, with 7 bases matching TRBD1. The CDR3 contains 14 residues. The ends lost 4 bases at V and 8 bases at J; junction bases unmatched: 10. The germline V gene encodes CDR1 MGHRA and CDR2 YSYEKL.

The rearrangement links TRBV19 to TRBJ1-2, with TRBD1 identical over 9 bases. Per the germline V gene, CDR1 is LNHDA and CDR2 is SQIVND (reference sequence). This CDR3 is 13 amino acids long. Germline trimming cut 9 bases from V and 5 bases from J; bases unmatched to any gene: 7. CDR3 nucleotide sequence: TGTGCCAGCCGGGACAGGGATTCTTATGGCTACACCTTC. It is translated as CASRDRDSYGYTF.